This T cell receptor (beta chain) was profiled in a study of CD8 T cells in Susac syndrome. Random hexamers were used to reverse transcribe about 0.5 to 1 ug of RNA. MiXCR, run by TCRdb on the immunoSEQ multiplex PCR reads, gives a single entry per CDR3 protein. The sample yields fewer than 80,000 distinct CDR3 sequences, 85% to 95% seen once. Sequencing of TCR beta was carried out in blood CD8+ and CD4+ T cells. This receptor was identified in a human donor in good health. Sequencing used CD8+ T cells from PBMCs.

In nucleotides, the CDR3 is TGTGCCAGCACCGCGGTGGACTCAATTTGGGAGACCCAGTACTTC. Amino acid sequence: CASTAVDSIWETQYF. This chain connects TRBV7-9 to TRBJ2-5; D perhaps matches TRBD2 (5 bases). Trimming removed 7 bases at V and 5 bases at J, with 20 bases between. The CDR3 covers 15 residues. Germline lookup yields CDR1 SEHNR and CDR2 FQNEAQ (reference sequence).